This T cell receptor (beta chain) was obtained from a study of T cell repertoires in cytomegalovirus infection. Background on the study: Indicated by public TCR beta signatures were CMV infection and matching HLA type.

Findings and limits, study-wide: Cumulative public TCR beta family frequency identified carriers of CMV plus the relevant HLA.

TCRdb re-derived calls from the reads in MiXCR, one entry per CDR3 protein. The sample gives under 450,000 distinct CDR3 sequences, 34% of which show up once; about 13% is in the top ten. Losses at the gene ends were 3 bases for V and 7 bases for J; bases not matched to a gene: 5. The CDR3 has 15 residues. Germline V gene sequence: CDR1 SGHVS, CDR2 FNYEAQ. About this clonotype itself: Its antigen is still unknown.

The chain carries TRBV7-6 and TRBJ2-1, with TRBD2 identical over 11 bases. This TCR derives from a human donor in good health (CMV status not recorded). Some clones in this sample may be carry-over from other donors' samples. The source material was cultured PBMCs, sampled from culture after CMV antigen stimulation. Written as DNA, the CDR3 is TGTGCCAGCAGCTTTGGGGCTAGCGGGGGGAATGAGCAGTTCTTC. Its protein is CASSFGASGGNEQFF.